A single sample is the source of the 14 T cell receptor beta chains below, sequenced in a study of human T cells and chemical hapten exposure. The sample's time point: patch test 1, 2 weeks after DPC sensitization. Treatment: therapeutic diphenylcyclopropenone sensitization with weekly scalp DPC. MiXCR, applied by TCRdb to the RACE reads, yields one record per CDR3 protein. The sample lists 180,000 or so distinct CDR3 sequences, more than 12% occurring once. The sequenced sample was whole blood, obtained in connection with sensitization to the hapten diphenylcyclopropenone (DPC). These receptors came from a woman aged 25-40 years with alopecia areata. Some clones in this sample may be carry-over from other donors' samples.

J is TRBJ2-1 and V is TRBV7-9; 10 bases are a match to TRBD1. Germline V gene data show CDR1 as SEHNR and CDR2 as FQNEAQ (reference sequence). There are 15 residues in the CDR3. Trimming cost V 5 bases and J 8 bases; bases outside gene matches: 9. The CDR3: CASSVTGTGVYEQFF. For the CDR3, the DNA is TGTGCCAGCAGCGTAACCGGGACAGGGGTCTATGAGCAGTTCTTC.

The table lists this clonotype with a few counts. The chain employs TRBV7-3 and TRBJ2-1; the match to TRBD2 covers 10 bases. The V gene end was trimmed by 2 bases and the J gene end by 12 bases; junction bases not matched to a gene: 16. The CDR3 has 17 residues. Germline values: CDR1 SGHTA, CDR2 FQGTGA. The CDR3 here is CASSLGASGSLLGGQFF. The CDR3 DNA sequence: TGTGCCAGCAGCTTAGGAGCTAGCGGGAGTCTTCTTGGGGGGCAGTTCTTC.

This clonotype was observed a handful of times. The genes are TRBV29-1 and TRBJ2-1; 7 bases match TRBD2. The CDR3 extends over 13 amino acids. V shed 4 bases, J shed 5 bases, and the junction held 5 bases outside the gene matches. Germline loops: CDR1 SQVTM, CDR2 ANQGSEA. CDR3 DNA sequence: TGCAGCGTTGTAAGGGGAGGGGACAATGAGCAGTTCTTC. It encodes CSVVRGGDNEQFF.

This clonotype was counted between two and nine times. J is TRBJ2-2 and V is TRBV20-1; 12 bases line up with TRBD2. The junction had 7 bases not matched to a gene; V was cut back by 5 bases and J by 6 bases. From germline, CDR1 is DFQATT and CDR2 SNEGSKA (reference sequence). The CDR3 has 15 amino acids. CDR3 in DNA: TGCAGTGCTCCCCTAGCGGGAGGGCCGGCCGGGGAGCTGTTTTTT. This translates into CSAPLAGGPAGELFF.

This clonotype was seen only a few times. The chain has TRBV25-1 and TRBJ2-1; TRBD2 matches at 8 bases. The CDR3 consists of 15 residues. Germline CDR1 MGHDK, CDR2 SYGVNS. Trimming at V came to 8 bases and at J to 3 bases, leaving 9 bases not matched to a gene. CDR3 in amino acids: CASQAAGGVYNEQFF. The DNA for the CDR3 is TGTGCCAGCCAGGCGGCGGGAGGTGTCTACAATGAGCAGTTCTTC.

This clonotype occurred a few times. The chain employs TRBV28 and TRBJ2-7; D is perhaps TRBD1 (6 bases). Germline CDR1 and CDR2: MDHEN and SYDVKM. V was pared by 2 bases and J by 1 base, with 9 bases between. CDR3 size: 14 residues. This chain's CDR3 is CASSLTQGSYEQYF. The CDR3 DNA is TGTGCCAGCAGTTTAACGCAGGGGTCCTACGAGCAGTACTTC.

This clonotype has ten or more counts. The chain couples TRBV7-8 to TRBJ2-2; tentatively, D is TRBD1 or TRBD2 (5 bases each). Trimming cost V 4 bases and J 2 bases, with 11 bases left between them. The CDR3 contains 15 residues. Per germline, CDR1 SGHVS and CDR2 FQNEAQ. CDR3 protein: CASSSSGTNTGELFF. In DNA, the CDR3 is TGTGCCAGCAGCTCGTCCGGGACCAACACCGGGGAGCTGTTTTTT.

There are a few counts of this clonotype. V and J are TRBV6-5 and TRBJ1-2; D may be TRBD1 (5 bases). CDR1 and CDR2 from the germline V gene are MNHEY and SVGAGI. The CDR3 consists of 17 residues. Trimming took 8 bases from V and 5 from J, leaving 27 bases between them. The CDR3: CASFYGGAGDLAYGYTF. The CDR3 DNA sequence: TGTGCCAGCTTCTACGGCGGGGCAGGCGACCTTGCTTATGGCTACACCTTC.

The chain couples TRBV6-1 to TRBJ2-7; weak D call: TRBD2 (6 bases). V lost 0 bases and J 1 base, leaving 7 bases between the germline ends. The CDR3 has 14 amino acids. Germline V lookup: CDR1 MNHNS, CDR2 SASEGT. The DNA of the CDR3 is TGTGCCAGCAGTGAAGCCCGGGGGTCCTACGAGCAGTACTTC. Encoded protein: CASSEARGSYEQYF.

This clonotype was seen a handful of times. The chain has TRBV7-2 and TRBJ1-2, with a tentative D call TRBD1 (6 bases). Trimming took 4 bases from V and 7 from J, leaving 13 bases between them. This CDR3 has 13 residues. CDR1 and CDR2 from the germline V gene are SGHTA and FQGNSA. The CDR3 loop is CASSSPAGAGYTF. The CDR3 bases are TGTGCCAGCAGCTCCCCCGCAGGGGCTGGCTACACCTTC. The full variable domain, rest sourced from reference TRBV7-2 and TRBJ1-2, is GAGVSQSPSNKVTEKGKDVELRCDPISGHTALYWYRQSLGQGLEFLIYFQGNSAPDKSGLPSDRFSAERTGGSVSTLTIQRTQQEDSAVYLCASSSPAGAGYTFGSGTRLTVV.

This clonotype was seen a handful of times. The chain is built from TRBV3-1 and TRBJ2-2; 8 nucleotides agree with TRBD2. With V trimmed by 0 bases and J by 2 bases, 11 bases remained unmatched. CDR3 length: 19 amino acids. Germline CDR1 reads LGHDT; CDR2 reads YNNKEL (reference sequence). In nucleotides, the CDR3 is TGTGCCAGCAGCCAAGAGGGGGGACTAGTGACAACCAACACCGGGGAGCTGTTTTTT. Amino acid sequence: CASSQEGGLVTTNTGELFF.

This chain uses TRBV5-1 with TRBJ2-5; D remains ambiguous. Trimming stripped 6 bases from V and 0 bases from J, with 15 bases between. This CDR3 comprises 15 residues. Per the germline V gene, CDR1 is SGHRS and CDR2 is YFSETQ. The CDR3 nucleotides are TGCGCCAGCACTTACTTGGGCGCGTACCAAGAGACCCAGTACTTC. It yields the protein CASTYLGAYQETQYF.

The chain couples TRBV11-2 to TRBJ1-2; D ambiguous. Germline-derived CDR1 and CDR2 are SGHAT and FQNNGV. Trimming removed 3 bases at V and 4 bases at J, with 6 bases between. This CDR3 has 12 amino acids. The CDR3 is CASSFSSYGYTF. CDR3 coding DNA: TGTGCCAGCAGCTTTTCCAGCTATGGCTACACCTTC.

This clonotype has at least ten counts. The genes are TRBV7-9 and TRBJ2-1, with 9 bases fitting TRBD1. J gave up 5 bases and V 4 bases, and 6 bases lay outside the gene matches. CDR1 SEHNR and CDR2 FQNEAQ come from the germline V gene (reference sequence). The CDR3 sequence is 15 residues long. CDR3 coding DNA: TGTGCCAGCAGCTCATGGACAGGGGCCAACAATGAGCAGTTCTTC. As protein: CASSSWTGANNEQFF. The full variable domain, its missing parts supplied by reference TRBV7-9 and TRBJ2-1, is DTGVSQNPRHKITKRGQNVTFRCDPISEHNRLYWYRQTLGQGPEFLTYFQNEAQLEKSRLLSDRFSAERPKGSFSTLEIQRTEQGDSAMYLCASSSWTGANNEQFFGPGTRLTVL.